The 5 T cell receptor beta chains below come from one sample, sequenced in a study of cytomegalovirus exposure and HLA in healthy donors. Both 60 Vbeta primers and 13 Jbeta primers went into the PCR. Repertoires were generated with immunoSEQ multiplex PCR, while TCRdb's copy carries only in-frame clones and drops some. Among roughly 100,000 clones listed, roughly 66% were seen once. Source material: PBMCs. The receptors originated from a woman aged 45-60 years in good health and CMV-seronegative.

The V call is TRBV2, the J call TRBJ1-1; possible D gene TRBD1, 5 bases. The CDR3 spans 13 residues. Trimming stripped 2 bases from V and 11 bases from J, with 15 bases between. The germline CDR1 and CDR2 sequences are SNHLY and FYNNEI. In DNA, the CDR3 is TGTGCCAGCAGTGAACTTAGGGGTGGTGGGGCTTTCTTT. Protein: CASSELRGGGAFF.

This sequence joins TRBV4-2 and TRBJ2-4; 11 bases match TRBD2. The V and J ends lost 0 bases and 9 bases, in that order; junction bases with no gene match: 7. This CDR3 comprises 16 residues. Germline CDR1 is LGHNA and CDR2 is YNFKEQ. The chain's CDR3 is CASSQDPTSGTFIQYF. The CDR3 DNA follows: TGTGCCAGCAGCCAAGATCCGACTAGCGGGACTTTCATTCAGTACTTC.

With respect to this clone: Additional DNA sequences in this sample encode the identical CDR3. CDR3: CASSPRQGGNTGELFF. The CDR3 coding sequence is TGTGCCAGCTCACCACGACAGGGGGGGAACACCGGGGAGCTGTTTTTT. The chain couples TRBV18 to TRBJ2-2, with 9 bases fitting TRBD1. V gave up 1 base and J gave up 1 base; unmatched junction bases: 1. The V gene's germline CDR1 is KGHSH and CDR2 LQKENI. The CDR3 loop spans 16 amino acids.

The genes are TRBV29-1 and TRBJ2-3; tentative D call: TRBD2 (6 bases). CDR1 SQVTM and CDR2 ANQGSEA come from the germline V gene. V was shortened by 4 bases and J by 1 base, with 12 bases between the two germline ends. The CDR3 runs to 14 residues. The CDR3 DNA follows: TGCAGCGTTGTTTCGCGGGGCGGCACAGATACGCAGTATTTT. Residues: CSVVSRGGTDTQYF.

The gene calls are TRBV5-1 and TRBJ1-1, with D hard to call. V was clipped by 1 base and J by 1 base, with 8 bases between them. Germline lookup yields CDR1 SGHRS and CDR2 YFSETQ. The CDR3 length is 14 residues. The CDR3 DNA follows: TGCGCCAGCAGCTTGATACCGGGGAACACTGAAGCTTTCTTT. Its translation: CASSLIPGNTEAFF.